The clone carrying this T cell receptor (beta chain) appeared a single time. Authors' processing steps: Estimates of nucleated cell counts were drawn from the amplification of reference gene primers. Profiling relied on immunoSEQ multiplex PCR, and the TCRdb table lists in-frame clones only, not all of them. The V and J calls and clone size were taken over from that table, and D and trimming were inferred from the DNA. This table holds around 25,000 clones, 85% to 90% found once. The data derive from a study of blood T cell repertoires in COVID-19. Trimming stripped 0 bases from V and 0 bases from J, with 15 bases between. The CDR3 has 18 amino acids. Germline V gene sequence: CDR1 SGHNT, CDR2 YENEEA.

The rearrangement links TRBV11-3 to TRBJ1-5; TRBD1 might be the D (6 bases). Material for sequencing was peripheral blood. This sequence originates from a human donor in a cohort sampled during active COVID-19. CDR3 in amino acids: CASSLDFRGGSSNQPQHF. In DNA form, the CDR3 reads TGTGCCAGCAGCTTAGATTTTAGGGGGGGGAGTAGCAATCAGCCCCAGCATTTT.